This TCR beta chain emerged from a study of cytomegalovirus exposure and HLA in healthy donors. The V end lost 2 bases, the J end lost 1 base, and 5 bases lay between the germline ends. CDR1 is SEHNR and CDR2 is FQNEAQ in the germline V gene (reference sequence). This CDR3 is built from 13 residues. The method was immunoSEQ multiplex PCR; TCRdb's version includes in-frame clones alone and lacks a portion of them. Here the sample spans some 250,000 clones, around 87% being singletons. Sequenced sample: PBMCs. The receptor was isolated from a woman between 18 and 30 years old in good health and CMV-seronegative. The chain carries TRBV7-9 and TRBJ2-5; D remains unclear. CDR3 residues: CASSLNSQETQYF. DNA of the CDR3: TGTGCCAGCAGCTTAAACAGCCAAGAGACCCAGTACTTC.